Below, 18 T cell receptor beta chains from the same sample are listed, as sequenced in a study of blood T cell repertoires in COVID-19. This table comes from immunoSEQ multiplex PCR, and its TCRdb copy is limited to in-frame clones, with some not included. The sample has around 170,000 clones; roughly 90% are singletons. The sequencing sample was made of peripheral blood. The origin of the receptors is a man aged 55 to 70 with acute or convalescent COVID-19.

This chain joins TRBV5-1 and TRBJ2-3; 7 nucleotides align to TRBD2. The CDR3 is made up of 14 amino acids. Trimming removed 0 bases from V and 3 bases from J; junction bases left unmatched: 1. Per germline, CDR1 SGHRS and CDR2 YFSETQ. The CDR3 reads CASSLELATDTQYF. CDR3 nucleotides: TGCGCCAGCAGCTTGGAACTAGCGACAGATACGCAGTATTTT.

The chain is built from TRBV29-1 and TRBJ1-2; TRBD1 might be the D (6 bases). CDR1 is SQVTM and CDR2 is ANQGSEA in the germline V gene. The CDR3 extends over 13 amino acids. V was pared by 7 bases and J by 0 bases, with 12 bases between. The CDR3 protein is CSARDISNYGYTF. CDR3 in DNA: TGCAGCGCACGGGACATATCTAACTATGGCTACACCTTC.

The rearrangement links TRBV6-5 to TRBJ2-5; TRBD2 aligns across 10 bases. CDR3 size: 16 residues. The V gene's germline CDR1 is MNHEY and CDR2 SVGAGI. With 2 bases clipped from V and 5 bases from J, the junction kept 8 bases outside the gene matches. DNA for the CDR3: TGTGCCAGCAGTTACGAGGTCAGCGGGAGGGCGGAGACCCAGTACTTC. Its protein is CASSYEVSGRAETQYF.

This sequence joins TRBV14 and TRBJ1-2; the D gene is possibly TRBD1 (5 bases). From germline, CDR1 is SGHDN and CDR2 FVKESK. Trimming cost V 1 base and J 8 bases, with 8 bases left between them. This CDR3 contains 12 residues. CDR3 coding DNA: TGTGCCAGCAGCCAAGGGGGCTGGGGCTACACCTTC. Its translation is CASSQGGWGYTF.

The rearrangement links TRBV21-1 to TRBJ1-4. TRBV21-1 represents a pseudogene. The CDR3 is 16 residues long. The CDR3 loop reads CASSKAGASTNEKLFF. In nucleotides, the CDR3 is TGTGCCAGCAGCAAAGCGGGAGCCTCAACTAATGAAAAACTGTTTTTT.

The rearrangement joins TRBV7-9 to TRBJ1-1; unclear D gene. The CDR3 is 12 residues long. V lost 3 bases and J 1 base, leaving 3 bases between the germline ends. The germline V gene encodes CDR1 SEHNR and CDR2 FQNEAQ (reference sequence). The CDR3 coding sequence is TGTGCCAGCAGCTTCAGGAACACTGAAGCTTTCTTT. It is translated as CASSFRNTEAFF.

V usage is TRBV15 and J usage is TRBJ1-2; D is unresolved. CDR1 and CDR2 (germline): LNHNV, YYDKDF (reference sequence). The CDR3 is 18 amino acids. V lost 6 bases and J 2 bases, leaving 25 bases between the germline ends. CDR3 nucleotides: TGTGCCACCAGGTCTATTCCGAGAGATTACACAGAGAACTATGGCTACACCTTC. The encoded protein is CATRSIPRDYTENYGYTF. The full variable domain, completed using reference TRBV15 and TRBJ1-2, is DAMVIQNPRYQVTQFGKPVTLSCSQTLNHNVMYWYQQKSSQAPKLLFHYYDKDFNNEADTPDNFQSRRPNTSFCFLDIRSPGLGDTAMYLCATRSIPRDYTENYGYTFGSGTRLTVV.

The gene calls are TRBV7-2 and TRBJ2-3; D gene uncertain. V lost 6 bases, J lost 1 base, and 8 bases lay in between. CDR3 length: 13 residues. Germline V gives CDR1 SGHTA, CDR2 FQGNSA. The CDR3 coding sequence is TGTGCCAGCAGTTACGGAGGCACAGATACGCAGTATTTT. It codes for CASSYGGTDTQYF.

This clone was seen a few times. This chain links TRBV15 with TRBJ2-1; TRBD2 matches at 7 bases. There are 14 residues in the CDR3. The germline gives CDR1 LNHNV, CDR2 YYDKDF (reference sequence). The V gene end was trimmed by 2 bases and the J gene end by 9 bases; junction bases not matched to a gene: 7. The CDR3 region has the DNA TGTGCCACCAGCAGAAATCTAGCGGCACCTGAGCAGTTCTTC. This codes for CATSRNLAAPEQFF.

The chain is built from TRBV27 and TRBJ1-6; 7 bases agree with TRBD1. This CDR3 has 15 amino acids. The V segment lost 2 bases and the J segment 8 bases; nucleotides outside the gene matches: 6. Germline V gene sequence: CDR1 MNHEY, CDR2 SMNVEV (reference sequence). CDR3 protein: CASSLRTGWYSPLHF. In DNA form, the CDR3 reads TGTGCCAGCAGTTTAAGGACAGGCTGGTATTCACCCCTCCACTTT.

This CDR3 is CASSASTGLGANVLTF. The CDR3, as DNA: TGTGCCAGCAGCGCCTCGACAGGGCTTGGGGCCAACGTCCTGACTTTC. The V call is TRBV9, the J call TRBJ2-6; 7 bases are a match to TRBD1. Germline V gene lookup returns CDR1 SGDLS and CDR2 YYNGEE. Germline trimming cut 3 bases from V and 3 bases from J; bases unmatched to any gene: 6. This CDR3 comprises 16 residues.

This chain joins TRBV29-1 and TRBJ2-7; the D gene is possibly TRBD1 (5 bases). This CDR3 has 11 residues. Per germline, CDR1 SQVTM and CDR2 ANQGSEA. V lost 7 bases to trimming and J lost 3 bases, with 10 bases between them. For the CDR3, the DNA is TGCAGCGCCGCAGGGATCTACGAGCAGTACTTC. Amino acids: CSAAGIYEQYF.

This clone was picked up a small number of times. V is TRBV6-6 and J is TRBJ1-5; 7 nucleotides line up with TRBD1. The germline V gene has CDR1 MNHNY and CDR2 SVGAGI (reference sequence). This CDR3 has 15 amino acids. V gave up 7 bases and J gave up 1 base; unmatched junction bases: 7. CDR3 bases: TGTGCCAGCATTTCGAGGGGGCTGAGCAATCAGCCCCAGCATTTT. Translation: CASISRGLSNQPQHF.

The CDR3 DNA follows: TGTGCCAGCAGCTTAGCGAAACAGGGGGTTCAACACGAGCAGTACTTC. Translating it yields CASSLAKQGVQHEQYF. This chain connects TRBV7-2 to TRBJ2-7; 8 nucleotides align to TRBD1. The CDR3 loop spans 16 amino acids. J gave up 5 bases and V 0 bases, and 9 bases lay outside the gene matches. CDR1 and CDR2 (germline): SGHTA, FQGNSA.

This rearrangement joins TRBV5-6 to TRBJ1-2; 9 bases are shared with TRBD1. The CDR3 spans 15 residues. Germline assignment: CDR1 SGHDT and CDR2 YYEEEE. V shed 4 bases, J shed 7 bases, and the junction held 11 bases outside the gene matches. DNA for the CDR3: TGTGCCAGCAGCCCAACCTACAGGGGGCTAGGTGGCTACACCTTC. It yields the protein CASSPTYRGLGGYTF. Full variable domain (rest looked up from reference TRBV5-6 and TRBJ1-2): DAGVTQSPTHLIKTRGQQVTLRCSPKSGHDTVSWYQQALGQGPQFIFQYYEEEERQRGNFPDRFSGHQFPNYSSELNVNALLLGDSALYLCASSPTYRGLGGYTFGSGTRLTVV.

This clone was seen once. V gene TRBV10-2 combines with J gene TRBJ2-7; tentative D call: TRBD2 (5 bases). The CDR3 length is 16 residues. Germline-derived CDR1 and CDR2 are WSHSY and SAAADI. The CDR3 here is CASSGGPPINAYQQYV. The CDR3 nucleotides read TGCGCCAGCAGTGGAGGGCCACCGATAAATGCCTACCAGCAGTACGTC.

The V gene is TRBV18, the J gene TRBJ1-2; the match to TRBD1 covers 8 bases. The germline V gene has CDR1 KGHSH and CDR2 LQKENI. This CDR3 region has 15 residues. V trimming: 3 bases; J trimming: 4 bases; junction bases outside the gene matches: 7. This chain's CDR3 is CASSPSGTGTYGYTF. The CDR3, as DNA: TGTGCCAGCTCACCTTCCGGGACAGGCACCTATGGCTACACCTTC.

V and J are TRBV6-2 or TRBV6-3 and TRBJ2-7, with 8 bases fitting TRBD1. The V and J ends lost 4 bases and 1 base, in that order; junction bases with no gene match: 3. Germline V lookup: CDR1 MNHEY, CDR2 SVGEGT. The CDR3 runs to 14 residues. The CDR3 bases are TGTGCCAGCAGTTCAGGGGGCTTTTCCTACGAGCAGTACTTC. This sequence encodes CASSSGGFSYEQYF.